This TCR beta chain was obtained from a study of beta chain features in type 1 diabetes. As every portion of the isolated RNA was reverse transcribed, the sequencing read expressed TCRB transcripts. TCRdb's table, derived via immunoSEQ multiplex PCR, lists solely in-frame clones and lacks some. The data contain almost 350,000 clones, roughly 8% of them singletons. Study results and limitations: Researchers caution that PCR might favor shorter templates, equally among patients and controls.

CDR3 length equals 16 residues. V was cut by 3 bases and J by 5 bases, with 18 bases left in between. From germline, CDR1 is SGHTA and CDR2 FQGNSA. This clone has only a few counts. Its specificity is unknown. The TCR comes from a woman in her late teens or twenties in good health. The V call is TRBV7-2, the J call TRBJ2-3; D may be TRBD1 or TRBD2 (5 bases each). Sequencing input: central memory CD4+ T cells from blood. Here the CDR3 reads CASSLNPGTTGDTQYF. CDR3 in DNA: TGTGCCAGCAGCTTGAACCCCGGGACGACCGGAGATACGCAGTATTTT.